This paragraph covers one TCR beta chain sequence. Its target antigen remains unknown. In this CDR3 the conserved last residue, phenylalanine or tryptophan, is missing, so a read error is likely. This sample is drawn from a study of patients and donors after allogeneic stem cell transplantation (dated by TCRdb to about 2020). Library generation was performed with RT-PCR. Sequencer: NextSeq 550. TCRdb reprocessing: public reads trimmed at Q25 with fastp, clones called with MiXCR, in-frame beta chains kept. A single entry per CDR3 protein holds the most common genes and DNA from its merged rows. This sample is represented by approximately 220,000 distinct CDR3 sequences; 35% to 45% of them were singletons. The ten largest clones capture under 14% of the sample. The clonotype originates from a human donor who was either an allogeneic HSCT recipient or a stem cell or donor lymphocyte infusion donor (not recorded which). It is not recorded whose cells these are; they may come from a transplant donor. Sequencing used blood, either unsorted or a sorted T cell fraction (not recorded which).

The nucleotide sequence reads as follows: TGCGCCAGCAGCCAAGATTTGGGGAACTATGGCTACACCTAC. The encoded protein is CASSQDLGNYGYTY. The chain joins TRBV4-1 to TRBJ1-2; the D gene lacks a confident call. The CDR3 is 14 amino acids long, termini counted. The only DNA kept is the CDR3, 42 bases in frame from the first base. The germline V gene gives CDR1 as MGHRA and CDR2 as YSYEKL. The trim is 0 bases for V and 2 bases for J, with a gap of 7 bases between the germline ends.